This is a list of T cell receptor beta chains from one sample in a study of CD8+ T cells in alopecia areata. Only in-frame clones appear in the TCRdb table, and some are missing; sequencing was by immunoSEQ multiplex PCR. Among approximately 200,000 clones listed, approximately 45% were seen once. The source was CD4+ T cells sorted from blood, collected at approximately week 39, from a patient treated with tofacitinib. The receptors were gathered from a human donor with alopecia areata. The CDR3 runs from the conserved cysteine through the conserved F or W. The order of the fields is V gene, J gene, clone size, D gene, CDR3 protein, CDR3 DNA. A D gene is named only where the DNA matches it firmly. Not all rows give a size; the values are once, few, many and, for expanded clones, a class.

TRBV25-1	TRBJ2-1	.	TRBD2	CASSPPRTRGGNEQFF	TGTGCCAGCAGTCCACCAAGGACTAGAGGTGGCAATGAGCAGTTCTTC
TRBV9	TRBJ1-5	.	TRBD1	CASSTTGDNQPQHF	TGTGCCAGCAGCACCACAGGGGACAATCAGCCCCAGCATTTT
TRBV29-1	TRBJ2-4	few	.	CSVRGQGANIQYF	TGCAGCGTACGTGGGCAGGGAGCAAACATTCAGTACTTC
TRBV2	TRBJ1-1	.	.	CASSDDGITEAFF	TGTGCCAGCAGTGACGATGGTATCACTGAAGCTTTCTTT
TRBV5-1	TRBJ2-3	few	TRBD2	CASSLTTSGLSDTQYF	TGCGCCAGCAGCTTAACGACTAGCGGGCTTTCAGATACGCAGTATTTT
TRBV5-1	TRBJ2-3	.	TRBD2	CASSPGRGTDTQYF	TGCGCCAGCAGCCCCGGGAGGGGCACAGATACGCAGTATTTT
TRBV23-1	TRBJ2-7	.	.	CASSLRASPHEQYF	TGCGCCAGCAGTCTCCGGGCCTCCCCTCACGAGCAGTACTTC
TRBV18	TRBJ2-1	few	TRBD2	CASSPRTSGSWDEQFF	TGTGCCAGCTCACCAAGGACTAGCGGGAGTTGGGATGAGCAGTTCTTC
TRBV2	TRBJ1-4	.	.	CASSYRASGTNEKLFF	TGTGCCAGCAGTTACCGGGCCTCGGGGACTAATGAAAAACTGTTTTTT
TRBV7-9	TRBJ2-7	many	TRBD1	CASSPDRAGSEQYF	TGTGCCAGCAGCCCCGACAGGGCGGGCAGCGAGCAGTACTTC
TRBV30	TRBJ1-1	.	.	CAWSSGPQGEAFF	TGTGCCTGGAGTTCGGGGCCTCAGGGTGAAGCTTTCTTT